Listed here are 29 T cell receptor beta chains from one sample, sequenced in a study of molecular identifiers for immune sequencing clone quantification. TCRdb recomputed calls from the PCR reads with MiXCR, one row per CDR3 protein. The sample holds roughly 320,000 distinct CDR3 sequences, about 22% seen once. The sequencing sample was made of naive CD8+ T cells from blood, with Jurkat cell RNA spiked in. Subset described: FACS-sorted CD8+CD4-CCR7+CD45RA+ naive T cells. These receptor sequences come from a human donor in good health. Some libraries in this study had Jurkat cell RNA spiked in.

This clonotype was counted at least ten times. This chain uses TRBV5-8 with TRBJ2-1, with D perhaps assigned TRBD1 or TRBD2 (5 bases each). This CDR3 has 13 amino acids. Per germline, CDR1 SGHTS and CDR2 YDEGEE. Trimming left V 3 bases short and J 14 bases short, with 18 bases between. The CDR3 loop is CASSSGRGYDEFF. The CDR3, as DNA: TGTGCCAGCAGCTCGGGACGGGGCTATGATGAGTTCTTC.

This clonotype was seen a handful of times. This chain uses TRBV4-1 with TRBJ2-3; tentatively, D is TRBD2 (6 bases). V lost 1 base and J lost 4, with 15 bases in between. This CDR3 spans 16 amino acids. Germline lookup yields CDR1 MGHRA and CDR2 YSYEKL. The CDR3 sequence is CASSQVHTLAPDTQYF. CDR3 DNA sequence: TGCGCCAGCAGCCAAGTCCACACCCTAGCGCCAGATACGCAGTATTTT.

On this clonotype: No conserved phenylalanine or tryptophan ends this CDR3, so it is likely a read error. The V gene is TRBV7-9, the J gene TRBJ2-3; no definite D call. Germline CDR1 and CDR2: SEHNR and FQNEAQ (reference sequence). This CDR3 has 18 residues. Trimming left V 3 bases short and J 4 bases short, with 23 bases between. This CDR3 is CASSFSRLMAERADTQYL. The CDR3 DNA is TGTGCCAGCAGCTTTAGCCGGCTTATGGCAGAACGCGCAGATACGCAGTATCTT.

The table lists this clonotype with many counts. The chain recombines TRBV7-6 with TRBJ2-7; a possible D gene is TRBD1 (6 bases). The CDR3 contains 14 residues. Germline values: CDR1 SGHVS, CDR2 FNYEAQ. V was shortened by 2 bases and J by 0 bases, with 8 bases between the two germline ends. CDR3 region: CASSLSDSSYEQYF. Here the CDR3 DNA reads TGTGCCAGCAGCTTATCGGACAGCTCCTACGAGCAGTACTTC. The full variable domain, in which reference TRBV7-6 and TRBJ2-7 provide the parts outside the CDR3, is GAGVSQSPRYKVTKRGQDVALRCDPISGHVSLYWYRQALGQGPEFLTYFNYEAQQDKSGLPNDRFSAERPEGSISTLTIQRTEQRDSAMYRCASSLSDSSYEQYFGPGTRLTVT.

This clonotype was counted at least ten times. The chain combines TRBV2 with TRBJ1-1; D is perhaps TRBD1 (6 bases). Per germline, CDR1 SNHLY and CDR2 FYNNEI. The CDR3 has 13 residues. CDR3 loop: CGRQGQTNTEAFF. The CDR3 nucleotides are TGTGGCAGGCAGGGGCAGACGAACACTGAAGCTTTCTTT.

This clonotype was seen once. A single base separates this from a much larger clone, so it may be a read error. The chain uses TRBV12-3 or TRBV12-4 and TRBJ1-1; possible D gene TRBD1, 6 bases. The CDR3 contains 12 residues. Here the CDR3 DNA reads TGTGCCAGCAGCTCTAGGGACACTGAAGTTTTCTTT. This encodes CASSSRDTEVFF.

This clonotype was found a few times. This chain joins TRBV28 and TRBJ1-5; possible D gene TRBD1, 5 bases. CDR3 length: 19 amino acids. Germline CDR1 MDHEN, CDR2 SYDVKM. V was shortened by 3 bases and J by 0 bases, with 21 bases between the two germline ends. CDR3 amino acids: CASSFPTSRGRYSNQPQHF. The CDR3 coding sequence is TGTGCCAGCAGTTTCCCTACCTCGCGGGGGAGGTATAGCAATCAGCCCCAGCATTTT.

This clonotype was counted at least ten times. This sequence joins TRBV28 and TRBJ2-7, with 9 bases that match TRBD2. The V gene end was trimmed by 4 bases and the J gene end by 5 bases; junction bases not matched to a gene: 6. The germline V gene has CDR1 MDHEN and CDR2 SYDVKM. This CDR3 is 14 amino acids long. In DNA form, the CDR3 reads TGTGCCAGCAGTTCCGGCGGGAGGGCCGACGAGCAGTACTTC. Its translation: CASSSGGRADEQYF.

As regards this clonotype: One end of the junction fails to match germline, which may point to a read error. The chain is built from TRBV5-1 and TRBJ2-1; 9 nucleotides line up with TRBD2. The CDR3 runs to 16 residues. Looked up from germline, CDR1 is SGHRS and CDR2 is YFSETQ. The CDR3 spells CAGSLDRRGGYNGQFF. The DNA for the CDR3 is TGCGCCGGCAGCTTGGATCGGCGGGGGGGCTACAATGGGCAGTTCTTC.

This clonotype was recorded a few times. The chain combines TRBV12-3 or TRBV12-4 with TRBJ2-5; TRBD1 matches 7 bases. The junction had 20 bases not matched to a gene; V was cut back by 5 bases and J by 5 bases. The CDR3 has 18 residues. The CDR3 region has the DNA TGTGCCAGCAGTATGTATCTGACAGGGCGCGGTAGATTCGAGACCCAGTACTTC. Protein product: CASSMYLTGRGRFETQYF.

This clonotype has a count of ten or more. The gene calls are TRBV24-1 and TRBJ2-1; 9 nucleotides agree with TRBD2. This CDR3 has 16 residues. From germline, CDR1 is KGHDR and CDR2 SFDVKD. After removal of 4 bases from V and 4 bases from J, the junction contained 7 bases not matched to a gene. Here the CDR3 reads CATSDSASGDYNEQFF. The CDR3 nucleotides read TGTGCCACCAGTGACAGTGCTAGCGGGGATTACAATGAGCAGTTCTTC.

This clonotype was recorded a few times. The V gene is TRBV28, the J gene TRBJ2-5; tentatively, D is TRBD1 (5 bases). The germline gives CDR1 MDHEN, CDR2 SYDVKM. V gave up 3 bases and J gave up 2 bases, with 13 bases separating them. The CDR3 covers 15 residues. The CDR3 DNA follows: TGTGCCAGCAGTTTGTCTTCAGGGTGGCAAGAGACCCAGTACTTC. It translates to CASSLSSGWQETQYF.

In its sample, this clonotype was seen a few times. The chain carries TRBV9 and TRBJ2-1; tentatively, D is TRBD1 (6 bases). This CDR3 region has 15 residues. V was trimmed by 4 bases and J by 10 bases, leaving 21 bases between them. Germline values: CDR1 SGDLS, CDR2 YYNGEE. The CDR3 nucleotides read TGTGCCAGCAGCCCAGAGGACAGTACTTTAACCGAGCAGTTCTTC. Translating gives CASSPEDSTLTEQFF.

This clonotype has more than one count but fewer than ten. The chain has TRBV10-3 and TRBJ2-5, with D possibly being TRBD2 (6 bases). CDR3 size: 15 residues. Per germline, CDR1 ENHRY and CDR2 SYGVKD. Trimming took 10 bases from V and 5 from J, leaving 23 bases between them. The DNA for the CDR3 is TGTGCCACCCCCTCGGGGGACCCGCTGGTGGAGACCCAGTACTTC. It specifies CATPSGDPLVETQYF.

The gene calls are TRBV4-1 and TRBJ2-7; 11 bases agree with TRBD2. The length of the CDR3 is 16 residues. The ends lost 4 bases at V and 2 bases at J; junction bases unmatched: 7. Germline V gives CDR1 MGHRA, CDR2 YSYEKL. The CDR3 sequence: CASSPLTSGDPYEQYF. The CDR3 region has the DNA TGCGCCAGCAGCCCATTGACTAGCGGGGACCCCTACGAGCAGTACTTC.

Of note for this clonotype: A read error may be the cause here, since a much bigger clone is one base away. The chain couples TRBV20-1 to TRBJ2-7; D is perhaps TRBD1 (5 bases). Trimming pared 1 base from V and 2 bases from J, leaving 15 bases between. Germline V gene sequence: CDR1 DFQATT, CDR2 SNEGSKA (reference sequence). There are 15 residues in the CDR3. The CDR3: CSARARGRSPYEQYF. The CDR3 DNA follows: TGCAGTGCTAGAGCTAGGGGCAGGAGTCCCTACGAGCAGTACTTC.

On this clonotype itself: An end of the junction does not agree with germline; a read error may underlie this. The CDR3 bases are TGTGCCGGTAGTATAGGAGGGACAGCACACGATACGCAGTATTTT. Protein: CAGSIGGTAHDTQYF. This rearrangement joins TRBV19 to TRBJ2-3; D is possibly TRBD1 (7 bases). Germline CDR1 is LNHDA and CDR2 is SQIVND (reference sequence). The CDR3 is 15 residues long. Based on the CDR3 plus reference TRBV19 and TRBJ2-3, the full variable domain is DGGITQSPKYLFRKEGQNVTLSCEQNLNHDAMYWYRQDPGQGLRLIYYSQIVNDFQKGDIAEGYSVSREKKESFPLTVTSAQKNPTAFYLCAGSIGGTAHDTQYFGPGTRLTVL.

This clonotype turned up a few times. The chain combines TRBV7-2 with TRBJ2-7; the D call may be TRBD1 or TRBD2 (5 bases each). CDR1 and CDR2 (germline): SGHTA, FQGNSA. Trimming cost V 3 bases and J 2 bases, with 14 bases left between them. The CDR3 covers 15 residues. The CDR3 DNA follows: TGTGCCAGCAGCTTTGCTGGGGGTAGCGCCTACGAGCAGTACTTC. It specifies CASSFAGGSAYEQYF.

This clonotype was seen a few times. The rearrangement joins TRBV4-2 to TRBJ2-7; D may be TRBD2 (5 bases). This CDR3 has 14 residues. From germline, CDR1 is LGHNA and CDR2 YNFKEQ. Trimming removed 3 bases from V and 2 bases from J, with 11 bases in between. CDR3 DNA sequence: TGTGCCAGCAGCCACACGCGGGCGGCCTACGAGCAGTACTTC. Amino acids: CASSHTRAAYEQYF.

With regard to this clonotype: A much larger clone is a single base away; this may be a read error. V and J are TRBV6-5 and TRBJ2-1; possible D gene TRBD2, 6 bases. This CDR3 contains 13 residues. Germline V CDR1 and CDR2: MNHEY, SVGAGI. The CDR3: CASSPGVYNGQFF. The CDR3, as DNA: TGTGCCAGCAGTCCGGGAGTGTACAATGGGCAGTTCTTC.

On this clonotype itself: A much larger clone is a single base away; this may be a read error. This rearrangement joins TRBV13 to TRBJ2-6, with D perhaps TRBD1 or TRBD2 (5 bases each). V was trimmed by 5 bases and J by 0 bases, leaving 11 bases between them. The CDR3 has 16 residues. The germline V gene has CDR1 PRHDT and CDR2 FYEKMQ (reference sequence). The CDR3 region is CASSHPGASGANVLTF. The CDR3 nucleotides read TGTGCCAGCAGCCACCCCGGGGCCTCTGGGGCCAACGTCCTGACTTTC.

In this sample, this clonotype turned up many times. The V call is TRBV6-6, the J call TRBJ2-7; TRBD2 matches 11 bases. The CDR3 is made up of 13 amino acids. The junction had 4 bases not matched to a gene; V was cut back by 7 bases and J by 5 bases. Germline loops: CDR1 MNHNY, CDR2 SVGAGI (reference sequence). The DNA for the CDR3 is TGTGCCAGCATAGCGGGAGGGTATGACGAGCAGTACTTC. Its protein product is CASIAGGYDEQYF.

This clonotype was found once. The CDR3 ends on some other residue instead of the conserved phenylalanine or tryptophan, so this is likely a read error. CDR3: CASHHVRPSGNTIYL. The CDR3 nucleotides are TGTGCCAGCCATCATGTACGGCCCTCTGGAAACACCATATATCTT. The chain combines TRBV6-2 or TRBV6-3 with TRBJ1-3; D is undetermined. CDR1 is MNHEY and CDR2 is SVGEGT in the germline V gene. V was trimmed by 8 bases and J by 0 bases, leaving 14 bases between them. The CDR3 covers 15 residues.

This clonotype showed up many times. The chain links TRBV6-6 to TRBJ2-7, with a possible D match to TRBD1 (6 bases). The germline V gene has CDR1 MNHNY and CDR2 SVGAGI (reference sequence). The CDR3 contains 14 residues. V gave up 4 bases and J gave up 0 bases, with 10 bases separating them. Written as DNA, the CDR3 is TGTGCCAGCAGTTGGACAGTAAGCTCCTACGAGCAGTACTTC. Protein: CASSWTVSSYEQYF.

Regarding this clonotype: One end of the junction does not line up with germline, which may come from a read error. The rearrangement uses TRBV7-9 and TRBJ1-5; D gene unclear. Germline loops: CDR1 SEHNR, CDR2 FQNEAQ (reference sequence). The CDR3 covers 14 residues. CDR3: CASSSSTSNQPQQF. DNA of the CDR3: TGTGCCAGCAGCTCTTCCACTAGCAATCAGCCCCAGCAATTT.

V is TRBV7-2 and J is TRBJ1-1; the D gene is possibly TRBD1 (6 bases). The germline gives CDR1 SGHTA, CDR2 FQGNSA. This CDR3 is 14 amino acids long. The V and J ends lost 3 bases and 4 bases respectively, with 12 bases between them. Here the CDR3 DNA reads TGTGCCAGCAGCTTGTGGGGGCCGAGCACTGAAGCTTTCTTT. This sequence encodes CASSLWGPSTEAFF.

As to this clonotype: A single base separates this from a much larger clone, so it may be a read error. The chain has TRBV5-3 and TRBJ2-2; TRBD1 matches 7 bases. TRBV5-3 is annotated as an ORF whose role is uncertain. The CDR3 is 15 residues long. The chain's CDR3 is CASSYGQVSAGEPFF. For the CDR3, the DNA is TGTGCCAGCAGCTATGGACAGGTGTCGGCCGGGGAGCCGTTTTTT.

This clonotype occurred a few times. A clone one base away is much larger, so this may be a read error. This chain links TRBV29-1 with TRBJ2-3; D is perhaps TRBD1 (6 bases). This CDR3 has 15 residues. Germline V gives CDR1 SQVTM, CDR2 ANQGSEA. The V end was cut by 8 bases, the J end by 2 bases, with 20 bases between. The CDR3 spells CSSAWGHDATDTQYF. The CDR3 bases are TGCAGCTCCGCATGGGGGCACGATGCCACAGATACGCAGTATTTT.

This clonotype showed up many times. This chain links TRBV21-1 with TRBJ2-4. TRBV21-1 is noted as a pseudogene. The CDR3 runs to 15 residues. CDR3 DNA: TGTGCCAGCCACGGGGATAGAGTTTTTAAAAACATTCAGTACTTC. Protein product: CASHGDRVFKNIQYF.